This T cell receptor (beta chain) is from a study of shared clonotypes between healthy human individuals. Study-wide background: Participating donors consisted of two women and a few men aged 18 to 49.

This CDR3 region has 12 residues. Trimming removed 6 bases from V and 6 bases from J, with 12 bases in between. Germline CDR1 is WNHNN and CDR2 is SYGVQD (reference sequence). Data came from immunoSEQ multiplex PCR; TCRdb stores just in-frame clones and leaves some out. The table includes 2 million to 2.5 million clones, over 85% detected once. V is TRBV10-1 and J is TRBJ2-7; D may be TRBD1 (5 bases). The source is a man aged 18 to 29 in good health. Some clones in this sample may be carry-over from other donors' samples. Input material: naive CD4+ T cells from PBMCs. The subset was: CD45RA+ positively selected. CDR3 coding DNA: TGCGCCAGCAGCCCAGACAGAAGCGAGCAGTACTTC. Its translation is CASSPDRSEQYF.